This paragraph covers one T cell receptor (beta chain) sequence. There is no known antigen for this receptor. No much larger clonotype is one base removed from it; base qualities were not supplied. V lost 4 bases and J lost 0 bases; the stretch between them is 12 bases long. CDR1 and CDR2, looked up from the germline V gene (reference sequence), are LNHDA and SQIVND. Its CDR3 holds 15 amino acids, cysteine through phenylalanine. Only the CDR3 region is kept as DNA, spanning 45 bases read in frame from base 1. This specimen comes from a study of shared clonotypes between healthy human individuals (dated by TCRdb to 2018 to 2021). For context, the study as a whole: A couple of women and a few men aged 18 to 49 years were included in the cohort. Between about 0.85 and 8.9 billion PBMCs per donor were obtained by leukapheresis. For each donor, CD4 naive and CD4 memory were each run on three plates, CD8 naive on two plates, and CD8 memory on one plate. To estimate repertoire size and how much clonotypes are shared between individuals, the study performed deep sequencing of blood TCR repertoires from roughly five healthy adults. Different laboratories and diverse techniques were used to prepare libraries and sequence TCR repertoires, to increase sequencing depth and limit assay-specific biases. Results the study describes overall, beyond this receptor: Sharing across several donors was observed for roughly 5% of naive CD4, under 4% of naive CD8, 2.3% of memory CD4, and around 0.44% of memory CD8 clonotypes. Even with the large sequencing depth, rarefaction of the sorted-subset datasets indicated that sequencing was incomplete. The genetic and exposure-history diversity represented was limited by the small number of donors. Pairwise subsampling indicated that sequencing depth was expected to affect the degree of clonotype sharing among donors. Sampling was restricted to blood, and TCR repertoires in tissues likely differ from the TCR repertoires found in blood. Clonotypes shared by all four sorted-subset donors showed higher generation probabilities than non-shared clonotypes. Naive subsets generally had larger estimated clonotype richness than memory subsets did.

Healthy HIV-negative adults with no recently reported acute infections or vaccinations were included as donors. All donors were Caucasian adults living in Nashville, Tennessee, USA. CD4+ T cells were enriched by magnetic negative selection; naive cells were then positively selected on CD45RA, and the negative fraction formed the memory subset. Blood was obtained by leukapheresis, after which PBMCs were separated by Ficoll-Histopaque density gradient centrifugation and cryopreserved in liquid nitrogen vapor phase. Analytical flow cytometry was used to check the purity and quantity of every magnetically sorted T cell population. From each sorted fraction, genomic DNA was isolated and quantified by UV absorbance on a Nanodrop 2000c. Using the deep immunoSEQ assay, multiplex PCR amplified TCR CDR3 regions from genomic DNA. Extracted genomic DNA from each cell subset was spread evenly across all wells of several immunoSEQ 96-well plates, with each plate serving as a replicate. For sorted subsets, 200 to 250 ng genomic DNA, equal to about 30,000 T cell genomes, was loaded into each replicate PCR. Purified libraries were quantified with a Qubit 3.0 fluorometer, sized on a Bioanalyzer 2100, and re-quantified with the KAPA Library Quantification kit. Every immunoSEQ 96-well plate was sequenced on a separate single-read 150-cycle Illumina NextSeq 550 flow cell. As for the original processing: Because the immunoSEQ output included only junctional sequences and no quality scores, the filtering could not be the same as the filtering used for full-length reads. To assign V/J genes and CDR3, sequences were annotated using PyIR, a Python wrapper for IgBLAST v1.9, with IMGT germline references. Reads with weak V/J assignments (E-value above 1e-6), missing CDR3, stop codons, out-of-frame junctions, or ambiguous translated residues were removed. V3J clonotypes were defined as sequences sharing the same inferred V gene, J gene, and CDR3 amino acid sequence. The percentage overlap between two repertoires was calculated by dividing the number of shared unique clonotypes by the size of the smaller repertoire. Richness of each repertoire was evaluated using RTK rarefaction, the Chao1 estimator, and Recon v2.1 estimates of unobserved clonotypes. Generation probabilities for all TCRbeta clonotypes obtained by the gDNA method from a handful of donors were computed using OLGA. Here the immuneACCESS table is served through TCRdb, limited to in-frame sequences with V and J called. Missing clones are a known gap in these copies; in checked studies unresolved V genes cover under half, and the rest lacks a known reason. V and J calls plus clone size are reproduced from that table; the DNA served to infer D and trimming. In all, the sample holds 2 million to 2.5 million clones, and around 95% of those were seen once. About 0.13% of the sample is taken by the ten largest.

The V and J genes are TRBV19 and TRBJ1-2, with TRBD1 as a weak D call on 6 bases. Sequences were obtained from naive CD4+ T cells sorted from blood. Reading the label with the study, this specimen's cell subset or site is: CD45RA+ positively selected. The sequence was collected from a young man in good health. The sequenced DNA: TGTGCCAGTAGTACGGACAGCGCCGCTAACTATGGCTACACCTTC. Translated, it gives CASSTDSAANYGYTF.